This T cell receptor beta chain stems from a study of cytomegalovirus exposure and HLA in healthy donors (dated by TCRdb to about 2017). Context from the whole study: According to a later analysis, the 120 validation repertoires were produced on the same platform as the 680 or so repertoires of the first cohort. The study aimed to test whether signatures of past pathogen exposure could be identified by cataloging public T cell receptors. A separate validation cohort of 100 to 150 different subjects was used in addition to the approximately 670-subject first cohort. To predict cytomegalovirus infection status, the study combined high-throughput TCR immunosequencing, statistical association of individual TCRs with disease status, and machine learning. Study-wide findings and limitations: The classifier was reported to diagnose cytomegalovirus status with high specificity and sensitivity in both the original cohort and the validation cohort. The study listed 164 TCR beta chains as associated with cytomegalovirus. In vitro tests confirmed that a few of the cytomegalovirus-associated TCR beta chains recognize cytomegalovirus antigens. Of the cluster scores, 90% to 95% were above 0 in a later analysis, which found that TCRs clustered in the first cohort also tended to co-occur in the roughly 130 validation repertoires. The authors suggested that the approach could potentially be generalized to other disease states and immunological phenotypes. All 120 or so repertoires were used to score co-occurrence in the validation cohort in a later analysis, because that analysis had no HLA typing for the cohort. While some public TCRs were present in many individuals, most TCR sequences turned up only very rarely across donors.

The library came from the immunoSEQ multiplex PCR assay. Processing in the source paper ran as follows. A statistical classification framework was built to diagnose cytomegalovirus status from the catalog of TCR beta chain sequences. This is the immuneACCESS table as TCRdb keeps it, with only in-frame sequences that have V and J called. A part of the clones is gone; compared with another copy, unresolved V genes explain less than half, and the rest is unexplained. The D gene and trimming were derived from the DNA, and the V and J assignments and clone size from that table. In all, the sample holds fewer than 200,000 clones, and less than 90% of those were seen once. About 2.3% of the sample belongs to the ten largest clones. The donors belonged to the validation cohort of 120 subjects, which was separate from the roughly 670-subject first cohort. CDR1 and CDR2 are read off the germline V gene (reference sequence) as SEHNR and FQNEAQ. Taken from cysteine to phenylalanine, the CDR3 has 12 residues. The entry retains the CDR3 DNA only, 36 bases that are in frame from base 1. At the junction V is shortened by 3 bases and J by 6 bases, with 6 bases in between.

For this clone: Its cognate antigen has yet to be identified. No much larger clonotype is one base removed from it; base qualities were not supplied. This sample also contains other DNA sequences that code for the same CDR3.

In this chain, TRBV7-9 is recombined with TRBJ1-5; TRBD1 is a weak D gene call, 5 bases matching. The TCR originated in a woman aged 18-29 years in good health and CMV-seronegative. The sample comprised PBMCs. In nucleotides, the sequence is TGTGCCAGCAGCTTGGGGGGTCAGCCCCAGCATTTT. Its protein reads: CASSLGGQPQHF. Extended through the reference TRBV7-9 and TRBJ1-5 proteins, this CDR3 yields the full variable domain: DTGVSQNPRHKITKRGQNVTFRCDPISEHNRLYWYRQTLGQGPEFLTYFQNEAQLEKSRLLSDRFSAERPKGSFSTLEIQRTEQGDSAMYLCASSLGGQPQHFGDGTRLSIL.